This entry lists 22 T cell receptor beta chains sequenced from one sample in a study of blood T cell repertoires in COVID-19. Data came from immunoSEQ multiplex PCR; TCRdb stores just in-frame clones and leaves some out. This table holds 400,000 to 550,000 clones, around nine tenths found once. The sequenced sample consisted of peripheral blood. Receptors were obtained from a woman aged 30 to 39 with acute or convalescent COVID-19.

This chain connects TRBV28 to TRBJ2-1; no clear D gene. V was pared by 3 bases and J by 6 bases, with 6 bases between. This CDR3 comprises 12 residues. The germline V gene encodes CDR1 MDHEN and CDR2 SYDVKM. CDR3 nucleotides: TGTGCCAGCAGTTTCCCAGGCAATGAGCAGTTCTTC. Protein product: CASSFPGNEQFF.

The rearrangement links TRBV12-3 or TRBV12-4 to TRBJ2-2; D is unresolved. The CDR3 runs to 12 residues. Trimming left V 5 bases short and J 2 bases short, with 3 bases between. CDR3 DNA sequence: TGTGCCAGCAGTCCAAACACCGGGGAGCTGTTTTTT. It yields the protein CASSPNTGELFF.

This rearrangement joins TRBV3-1 (or the pseudogene TRBV3-2) to TRBJ2-1; 10 bases match TRBD2. The V gene's germline CDR1 is LGHDT and CDR2 YNNKEL (reference sequence). The trim removed 4 bases at V and 4 bases at J, leaving 4 bases unmatched. This CDR3 comprises 15 residues. The CDR3 nucleotides read TGTGCCAGCAGCCCCGGACTAGCGGAGTACAATGAGCAGTTCTTC. Translated: CASSPGLAEYNEQFF.

This chain uses TRBV5-1 with TRBJ1-1, with TRBD1 as a possible D gene (6 bases). CDR1 is SGHRS, CDR2 YFSETQ, per germline. The CDR3 covers 14 residues. Between the trimmed V and J ends, which lost 2 bases and 4 bases, there was a span of 12 bases. DNA for the CDR3: TGCGCCAGCAGCTTACAGGGTAAGGGCACTGAAGCTTTCTTT. Its protein product is CASSLQGKGTEAFF.

The V and J genes are TRBV21-1 and TRBJ1-1; the table's D call, TRBD1, was not checked against the DNA. TRBV21-1 is a documented pseudogene. The CDR3 is 11 residues long. The CDR3 spells CASNTGPEAFF. The CDR3 bases are TGTGCCAGCAACACAGGGCCTGAAGCTTTCTTT.

The gene calls are TRBV20-1 and TRBJ1-2; D gene ambiguous. The V gene lost 3 bases and the J gene lost 8 bases, with 13 bases spanning the gap. The CDR3 is 12 amino acids. CDR1 is DFQATT and CDR2 is SNEGSKA in the germline V gene (reference sequence). For the CDR3, the DNA is TGCAGTGCTAGTGAAGACTTTGGGGGCTACACCTTC. It codes for CSASEDFGGYTF.

This chain joins TRBV7-9 and TRBJ2-1, with D perhaps matching TRBD2 (5 bases). The CDR3 runs 15 residues. Germline CDR1 reads SEHNR; CDR2 reads FQNEAQ (reference sequence). The V end was cut by 3 bases, the J end by 8 bases, with 17 bases between. CDR3 sequence (DNA): TGTGCCAGCAGCTTTGGTCCTCTAGCATCTGATGAGCAGTTCTTC. Translation: CASSFGPLASDEQFF.

The table lists this clone with a few counts. The chain carries TRBV28 and TRBJ1-1; D possibly corresponds to TRBD1 (6 bases). This CDR3 is built from 14 residues. Germline V CDR1 and CDR2: MDHEN, SYDVKM. V was shortened by 5 bases and J by 2 bases, with 12 bases between the two germline ends. CDR3 loop: CASSLRGTNTEAFF. Written as DNA, the CDR3 is TGTGCCAGCAGTCTAAGAGGGACAAACACTGAAGCTTTCTTT.

The chain couples TRBV28 to TRBJ1-5; D uncertain. The V gene's germline CDR1 is MDHEN and CDR2 SYDVKM. With 6 bases removed from V and 7 bases from J, the gap between germline ends came to 19 bases. CDR3 length: 15 amino acids. In DNA, the CDR3 is TGTGCCAGCAGCAACCCCCTGGGCTTTGGGCAGCCCCAGCATTTT. Translating gives CASSNPLGFGQPQHF.

CDR3 DNA: TGTGCCAGCAGCTTAGCGATCAGTGATACGCAGTATTTT. It yields the protein CASSLAISDTQYF. The V and J genes are TRBV7-9 and TRBJ2-3; no clear D gene. V shed 0 bases and J shed 6 bases, with 7 bases lying between them. From germline, CDR1 is SEHNR and CDR2 FQNEAQ (reference sequence). There are 13 residues in the CDR3.

About this clone: This same CDR3 is encoded by further DNA sequences in the sample. The gene calls are TRBV30 and TRBJ2-7; D gene ambiguous. The CDR3 runs 12 residues. V lost 0 bases to trimming and J lost 4 bases, with 7 bases between them. Germline V gene sequence: CDR1 GTSNPN, CDR2 SVGIG (reference sequence). The CDR3 DNA follows: TGTGCCTGGAGTGTTCTCGGTTACGAGCAGTACTTC. Its protein product is CAWSVLGYEQYF.

The chain carries TRBV30 and TRBJ2-5; D gene uncertain. The CDR3 spans 13 residues. V was clipped by 0 bases and J by 5 bases, with 10 bases between them. CDR1 is GTSNPN, CDR2 SVGIG, per germline (reference sequence). The CDR3 bases are TGTGCCTGGAGTGTTGGGCCTGGGGAGACCCAGTACTTC. Translation: CAWSVGPGETQYF.

The rearrangement links TRBV4-2 to TRBJ2-1, with 10 positions matching TRBD2. The CDR3 contains 15 residues. V shed 5 bases and J 4 bases; nucleotides not matched to a gene: 5. Germline CDR1 LGHNA, CDR2 YNFKEQ. The CDR3: CASSVLAGEYNEQFF. DNA of the CDR3: TGTGCCAGCAGCGTTCTAGCGGGGGAGTACAATGAGCAGTTCTTC.

The chain carries TRBV5-1 and TRBJ2-5; 12 bases line up with TRBD1. With 5 bases clipped from V and 5 bases from J, the junction kept 7 bases outside the gene matches. CDR3 size: 15 residues. Germline CDR1 and CDR2: SGHRS and YFSETQ. CDR3 nucleotides: TGCGCCAGCAGTTCCGGGACAGGGGGCGGTGAGACCCAGTACTTC. Amino acid sequence: CASSSGTGGGETQYF.

The gene calls are TRBV6-5 and TRBJ2-1; 7 bases map to TRBD1. This CDR3 spans 15 amino acids. Germline CDR1 MNHEY, CDR2 SVGAGI. Trimming cost V 6 bases and J 6 bases; bases outside gene matches: 11. The CDR3 DNA follows: TGTGCCAGCAGAAGTGTGACAGGGTCGGCCAATGAGCAGTTCTTC. Protein sequence: CASRSVTGSANEQFF.

V gene TRBV24-1 combines with J gene TRBJ2-2, with 7 positions matching TRBD1. CDR1 KGHDR and CDR2 SFDVKD come from the germline V gene. CDR3 length equals 14 residues. V shed 10 bases and J 7 bases; nucleotides not matched to a gene: 11. The CDR3 loop reads CATGDEGAIGELFF. The CDR3 DNA reads TGTGCCACGGGGGACGAGGGGGCTATCGGGGAGCTGTTTTTT.

The chain is built from TRBV5-1 and TRBJ1-2, with D unclear. The length of the CDR3 is 16 residues. Germline V CDR1 and CDR2: SGHRS, YFSETQ. Trimming stripped 0 bases from V and 10 bases from J, with 22 bases between. The DNA of the CDR3 is TGCGCCAGCAGCTTGGAGTATATTGGCCTCTCGCCTGACTACACCTTC. Residues: CASSLEYIGLSPDYTF.

This clone was recorded once. The sample has other DNA sequences that encode this CDR3 too. This chain connects TRBV18 to TRBJ1-1, with 8 bases that match TRBD1. The CDR3 runs to 14 residues. Germline V gene sequence: CDR1 KGHSH, CDR2 LQKENI. J gave up 2 bases and V 2 bases, and 1 base lay outside the gene matches. In nucleotides, the CDR3 is TGTGCCAGCTCACCAGACAGGGGAAACACTGAAGCTTTCTTT. Protein sequence: CASSPDRGNTEAFF.

J is TRBJ2-7 and V is TRBV10-1, with D possibly matching TRBD1 (6 bases). Germline values: CDR1 WNHNN, CDR2 SYGVQD (reference sequence). The CDR3 is 15 residues long. The ends were cut back, 0 bases at V and 4 bases at J, with 13 bases in the middle. The CDR3, as DNA: TGCGCCAGCAGTGAGTCACAGGGAGCGCTATACGAGCAGTACTTC. Amino acid sequence: CASSESQGALYEQYF.

V and J are TRBV18 and TRBJ2-1; D call uncertain. V gave up 2 bases and J gave up 8 bases, with 10 bases separating them. Germline CDR1 KGHSH, CDR2 LQKENI. The CDR3 is made up of 13 amino acids. DNA for the CDR3: TGTGCCAGCTCACCATCATTTGGAGATGAGCAGTTCTTC. As protein: CASSPSFGDEQFF.

The chain joins TRBV5-6 to TRBJ2-5; D not resolved. The V end lost 0 bases, the J end lost 5 bases, and 2 bases lay between the germline ends. The germline gives CDR1 SGHDT, CDR2 YYEEEE. CDR3 length equals 11 residues. CDR3 sequence reads: CASSLAETQYF. The DNA of the CDR3 is TGTGCCAGCAGCTTGGCTGAGACCCAGTACTTC. The complete variable domain, with remaining parts taken from reference TRBV5-6 and TRBJ2-5, reads DAGVTQSPTHLIKTRGQQVTLRCSPKSGHDTVSWYQQALGQGPQFIFQYYEEEERQRGNFPDRFSGHQFPNYSSELNVNALLLGDSALYLCASSLAETQYFGPGTRLLVL.

The V gene is TRBV7-9, the J gene TRBJ2-5; D ambiguous. The CDR3 has 12 residues. The germline gives CDR1 SEHNR, CDR2 FQNEAQ (reference sequence). With 5 bases removed from V and 5 bases from J, the gap between germline ends came to 9 bases. The CDR3 sequence: CASSRQWETQYF. Here the CDR3 DNA reads TGTGCCAGCAGCCGTCAGTGGGAGACCCAGTACTTC.